The 2 T cell receptor beta chains in this list originate from one sample, sequenced in a study of T cell repertoires in cytomegalovirus infection. Their recognized antigens are unknown. TCRdb re-called the reads with MiXCR, one entry per CDR3 protein. The table includes 900,000 to 950,000 distinct CDR3 sequences, around 30% detected once. This material consisted of cultured CD8+ T cells from PBMCs, taken from culture after CMV antigen stimulation. These receptors were taken from a human donor in good health (CMV status not recorded). Some clones in this sample may be carry-over from other donors' samples.

The chain couples TRBV12-5 to TRBJ2-1; a possible D gene is TRBD1 (6 bases). Germline V CDR1 and CDR2: LGHNT, FRNRAP. The CDR3 extends over 19 amino acids. V was shortened by 4 bases and J by 0 bases, with 22 bases between the two germline ends. DNA for the CDR3: TGTGCTAGTGGTTGGGACGGTTTACAGGGAATGGACTCCTACAATGAGCAGTTCTTC. The encoded protein is CASGWDGLQGMDSYNEQFF. Supplemented by reference TRBV12-5 and TRBJ2-1, the full variable domain reads DARVTQTPRHKVTEMGQEVTMRCQPILGHNTVFWYRQTMMQGLELLAYFRNRAPLDDSGMPKDRFSAEMPDATLATLKIQPSEPRDSAVYFCASGWDGLQGMDSYNEQFFGPGTRLTVL.

The chain joins TRBV5-6 to TRBJ2-7; D is perhaps TRBD2 (6 bases). From germline, CDR1 is SGHDT and CDR2 YYEEEE. V lost 3 bases and J 5 bases, leaving 6 bases between the germline ends. There are 11 residues in the CDR3. The CDR3 nucleotides read TGTGCCAGCAGCTGGGGGGACGAGCAGTACGTC. This codes for CASSWGDEQYV.